The clone carrying this T cell receptor beta chain was seen only a few times. All of the isolated RNA was reverse transcribed, so expressed TCRB transcripts were sequenced. The data were produced by immunoSEQ multiplex PCR, yet TCRdb's version contains in-frame clones alone and is incomplete. The table has under 300,000 clones, 25% to 30% seen once. This record comes from a study of beta chain features in type 1 diabetes. In germline, CDR1 is GTSNPN, CDR2 SVGIG (reference sequence). Trimming cost V 2 bases and J 5 bases; bases outside gene matches: 6. The CDR3 loop spans 14 amino acids. Purities over 98% were achieved in all sorted populations.

This chain uses TRBV30 with TRBJ2-1; TRBD2 matches 7 bases. Sequenced: central memory CD4+ T cells from blood. The sequence was collected from a young man in good health. The CDR3 here is CAWSISGTNNEQFF. The CDR3 DNA reads as TGTGCCTGGAGTATAAGCGGGACCAACAATGAGCAGTTCTTC.